This T cell receptor (beta chain) was sequenced during a study of OX40 agonist ivuxolimab in advanced cancers. Study-level information: Aged roughly 23 to 79 with a mean of approximately 57 years, they were 82.7% male. Past anti-PD-1, anti-PD-L1 or anti-CTLA-4 therapy was accepted, and 35% to 45% had received some.

In the case of this clone: Antigen specificity is unknown.

Data came from immunoSEQ multiplex PCR; TCRdb stores just in-frame clones and leaves some out. This table has about 33,000 clones, more than 75% appearing once. Study results and caveats: Average numbers of expanded clones were greater in CD8+ T cells than in CD4+.

The CDR3 contains 14 residues. Germline V CDR1 and CDR2: SGHRS, YFSETQ. Trimming removed 3 bases from V and 5 bases from J, with 11 bases in between. The clonotype originates from an adult with an advanced solid tumor such as melanoma, head and neck, liver or kidney cancer. V gene TRBV5-1 combines with J gene TRBJ2-2; D perhaps matches TRBD1 (6 bases). Sequenced here: CD4+ or CD8+ T cells sorted from blood, sampled in a trial of the OX40 agonist ivuxolimab. This CDR3 is CASSWSRGTGELFF. DNA of the CDR3: TGCGCCAGCAGCTGGTCCAGGGGTACCGGGGAGCTGTTTTTT.